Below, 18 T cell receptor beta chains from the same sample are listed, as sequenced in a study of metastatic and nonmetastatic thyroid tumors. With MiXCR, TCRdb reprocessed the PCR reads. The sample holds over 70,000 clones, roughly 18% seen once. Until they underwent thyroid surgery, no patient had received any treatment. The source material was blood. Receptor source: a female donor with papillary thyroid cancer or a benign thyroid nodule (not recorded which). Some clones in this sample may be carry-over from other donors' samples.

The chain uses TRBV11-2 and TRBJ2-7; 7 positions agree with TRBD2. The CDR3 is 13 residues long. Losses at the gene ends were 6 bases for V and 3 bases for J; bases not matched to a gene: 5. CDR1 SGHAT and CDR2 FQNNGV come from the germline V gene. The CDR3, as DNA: TGTGCCAGCAGTTCCCGGACTAGCTACGAGCAGTACTTC. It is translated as CASSSRTSYEQYF.

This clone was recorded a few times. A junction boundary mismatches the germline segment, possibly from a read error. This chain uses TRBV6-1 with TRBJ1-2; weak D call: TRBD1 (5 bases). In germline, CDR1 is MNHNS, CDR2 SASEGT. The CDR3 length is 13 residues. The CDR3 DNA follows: TGTGCCAGCAGGGAAGGGGCTAACTATGGCTACACCTTC. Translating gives CASREGANYGYTF.

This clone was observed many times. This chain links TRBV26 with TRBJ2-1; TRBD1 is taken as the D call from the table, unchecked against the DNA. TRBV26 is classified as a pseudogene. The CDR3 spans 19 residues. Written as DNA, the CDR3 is TGTGCCAGCAGTTCATCCCCCATGGGACGGGACCCCTCCTACAATGAGCAGTTCTTC. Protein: CASSSSPMGRDPSYNEQFF.

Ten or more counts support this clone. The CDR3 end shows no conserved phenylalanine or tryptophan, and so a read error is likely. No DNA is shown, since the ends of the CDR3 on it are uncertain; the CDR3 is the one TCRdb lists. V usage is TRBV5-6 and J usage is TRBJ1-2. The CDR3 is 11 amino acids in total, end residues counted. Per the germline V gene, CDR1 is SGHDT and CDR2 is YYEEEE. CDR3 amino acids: CASSQEQARSV.

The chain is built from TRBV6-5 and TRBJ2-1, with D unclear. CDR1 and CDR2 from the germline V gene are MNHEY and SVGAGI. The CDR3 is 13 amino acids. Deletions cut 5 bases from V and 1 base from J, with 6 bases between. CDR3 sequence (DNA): TGTGCCAGCAGTACGGAGTCCTACAATGAGCAGTTCTTC. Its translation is CASSTESYNEQFF.

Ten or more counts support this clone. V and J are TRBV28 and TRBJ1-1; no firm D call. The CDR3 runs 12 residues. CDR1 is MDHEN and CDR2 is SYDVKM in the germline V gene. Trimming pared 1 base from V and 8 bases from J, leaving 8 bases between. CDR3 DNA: TGTGCCAGCAGTTTATTGTTTTCCGAAGCTTTCTTT. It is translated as CASSLLFSEAFF.

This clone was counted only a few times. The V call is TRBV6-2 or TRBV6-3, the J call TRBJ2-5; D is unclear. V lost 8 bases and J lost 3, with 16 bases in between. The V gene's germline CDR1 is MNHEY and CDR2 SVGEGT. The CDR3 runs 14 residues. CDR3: CASSGRLGKETQYF. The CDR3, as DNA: TGTGCCAGCTCAGGCAGACTGGGGAAAGAGACCCAGTACTTC.

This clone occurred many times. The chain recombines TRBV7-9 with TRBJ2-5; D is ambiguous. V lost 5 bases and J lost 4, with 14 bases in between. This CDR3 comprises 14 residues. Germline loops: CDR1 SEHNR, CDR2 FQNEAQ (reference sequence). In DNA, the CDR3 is TGTGCCAGCAGCGAGGCAGCCTCCGGAGAGACCCAGTACTTC. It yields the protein CASSEAASGETQYF.

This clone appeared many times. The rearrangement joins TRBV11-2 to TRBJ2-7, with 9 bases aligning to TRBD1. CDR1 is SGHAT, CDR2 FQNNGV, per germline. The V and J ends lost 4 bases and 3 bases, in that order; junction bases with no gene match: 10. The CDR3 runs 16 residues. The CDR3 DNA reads TGTGCCAGCAGCTCAATAAGGACAGGGGCACTCTACGAGCAGTACTTC. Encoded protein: CASSSIRTGALYEQYF.

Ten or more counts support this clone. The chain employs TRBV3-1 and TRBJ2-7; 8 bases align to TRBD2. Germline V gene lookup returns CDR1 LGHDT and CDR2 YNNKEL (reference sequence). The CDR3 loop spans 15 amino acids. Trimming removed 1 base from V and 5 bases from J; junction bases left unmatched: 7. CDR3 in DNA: TGTGCCAGCAGCCAAGTGGGGACTAGTTCCCACGAGCAGTACTTC. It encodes CASSQVGTSSHEQYF.

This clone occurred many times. CDR3 protein: CASTGARAYNEQFF. As DNA, the CDR3 is TGTGCCAGTACCGGGGCCAGGGCCTACAATGAGCAGTTCTTC. The rearrangement links TRBV19 to TRBJ2-1; D is possibly TRBD1 or TRBD2 (5 bases each). Deletions cut 7 bases from V and 2 bases from J, with 12 bases between. CDR1 LNHDA and CDR2 SQIVND come from the germline V gene (reference sequence). The CDR3 is 14 amino acids.

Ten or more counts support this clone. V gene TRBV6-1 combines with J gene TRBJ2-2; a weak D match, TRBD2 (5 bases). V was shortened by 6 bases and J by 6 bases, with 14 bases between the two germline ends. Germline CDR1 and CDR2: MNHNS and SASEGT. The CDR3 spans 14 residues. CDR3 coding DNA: TGTGCCAGCAGGCACGAACTAGTTTCCGGGGAGCTGTTTTTT. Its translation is CASRHELVSGELFF.

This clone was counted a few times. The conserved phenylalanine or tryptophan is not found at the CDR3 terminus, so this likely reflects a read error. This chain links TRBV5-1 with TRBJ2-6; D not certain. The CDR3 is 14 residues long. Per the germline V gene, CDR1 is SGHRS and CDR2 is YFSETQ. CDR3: CASSRDSGANVLTL. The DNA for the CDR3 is TGTGCCAGCAGCAGAGACTCTGGGGCCAACGTCCTGACTCTC.

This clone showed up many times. The CDR3 sequence: CASSLTMNTEAFF. As DNA, the CDR3 is TGTGCCAGCAGCCTAACTATGAACACTGAAGCTTTCTTT. This chain uses TRBV7-2 with TRBJ1-1, with unresolved D. Looked up from germline, CDR1 is SGHTA and CDR2 is FQGNSA. V was pared by 5 bases and J by 0 bases, with 7 bases between. The CDR3 extends over 13 amino acids.

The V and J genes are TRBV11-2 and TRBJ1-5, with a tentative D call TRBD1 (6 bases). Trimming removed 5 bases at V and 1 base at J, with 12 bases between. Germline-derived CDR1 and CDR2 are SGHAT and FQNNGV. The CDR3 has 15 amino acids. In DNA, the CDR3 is TGTGCCAGCAGCGCGGACAGCGGCAGCAATCAGCCCCAGCATTTT. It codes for CASSADSGSNQPQHF.

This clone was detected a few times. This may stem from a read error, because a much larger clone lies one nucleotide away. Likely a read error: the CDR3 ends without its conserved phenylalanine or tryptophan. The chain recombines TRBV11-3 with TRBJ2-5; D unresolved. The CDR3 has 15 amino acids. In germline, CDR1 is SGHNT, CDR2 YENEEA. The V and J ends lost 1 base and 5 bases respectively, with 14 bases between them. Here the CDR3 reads CASSLAHTGFETQYL. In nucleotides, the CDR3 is TGTGCCAGCAGCTTAGCCCACACGGGCTTCGAGACCCAGTACCTC.

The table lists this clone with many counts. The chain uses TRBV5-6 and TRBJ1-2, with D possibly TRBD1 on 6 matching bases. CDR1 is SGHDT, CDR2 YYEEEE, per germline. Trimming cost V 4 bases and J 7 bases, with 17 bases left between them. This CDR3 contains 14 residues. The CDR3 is CASSLEGGSVGYTF. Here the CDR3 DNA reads TGTGCCAGCAGCCTGGAGGGGGGTTCGGTTGGCTACACCTTC. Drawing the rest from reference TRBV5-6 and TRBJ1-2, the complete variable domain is DAGVTQSPTHLIKTRGQQVTLRCSPKSGHDTVSWYQQALGQGPQFIFQYYEEEERQRGNFPDRFSGHQFPNYSSELNVNALLLGDSALYLCASSLEGGSVGYTFGSGTRLTVV.

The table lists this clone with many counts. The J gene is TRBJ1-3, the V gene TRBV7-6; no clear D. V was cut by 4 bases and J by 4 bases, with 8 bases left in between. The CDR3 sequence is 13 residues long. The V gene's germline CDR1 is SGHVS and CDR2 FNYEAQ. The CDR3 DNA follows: TGTGCCAGCAGCTACGGAGGGGGAAACACCATATATTTT. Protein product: CASSYGGGNTIYF.